Listed below are T cell receptor beta chains from one sample, sequenced in a study of CD8+CD57+ T cells in acquired aplastic anemia. TCRdb re-analysed the reads in MiXCR, keeping a single row per CDR3 protein. The sample has tens of thousands of distinct CDR3 sequences, around 76% seen once; the top ten hold 22%. The sample comprised sorted CD4+, CD8+, or CD8+CD57+ T cells (not recorded which) from PBMCs. The receptor source for this set is a human donor in good health, serving as a control. CDR3s include the opening cysteine and the closing phenylalanine or tryptophan. A D gene is named only where the DNA matches it firmly. Size is stated for part of the rows, as once, few or many counts, or as a class when the clone is expanded.

clone size: NA
D gene: NA
J gene: TRBJ1-3
V gene: TRBV2
CDR3 protein: CASSHTGGEGDSGNTIYF
CDR3 DNA: TGTGCCAGCAGCCACACTGGAGGAGAGGGCGACTCTGGAAACACCATATATTTT

clone size: NA
D gene: TRBD1
J gene: TRBJ2-5
V gene: TRBV24-1
CDR3 protein: CATSGTGEETQYF
CDR3 DNA: TGTGCCACCAGTGGGACAGGGGAAGAGACTCAGTACTTC

clone size: NA
D gene: NA
J gene: TRBJ2-6
V gene: TRBV2
CDR3 protein: CASREGSGANVLTF
CDR3 DNA: TGTGCCAGCAGGGAGGGGAGCGGGGCCAACGTCCTGACTTTC

clone size: NA
D gene: NA
J gene: TRBJ1-2
V gene: TRBV7-8
CDR3 protein: CASSLVEGVGGYTF
CDR3 DNA: TGTGCCAGCAGCTTAGTAGAGGGAGTAGGAGGCTACACCTTC

clone size: NA
D gene: NA
J gene: TRBJ2-3
V gene: TRBV25-1
CDR3 protein: CASSDGAGGDTQYF
CDR3 DNA: TGTGCCAGCAGTGACGGGGCAGGGGGGGATACGCAGTATTTT

clone size: few
D gene: NA
J gene: TRBJ2-7
V gene: TRBV2
CDR3 protein: CASSYSFIGGYEQYF
CDR3 DNA: TGTGCCAGCAGTTACTCGTTTATAGGCGGTTACGAGCAGTACTTC

clone size: NA
D gene: TRBD2
J gene: TRBJ2-2
V gene: TRBV11-2
CDR3 protein: CAGSFGGGADTGELFF
CDR3 DNA: TGTGCCGGCAGCTTCGGGGGGGGCGCGGACACCGGGGAGCTGTTTTTT

clone size: NA
D gene: TRBD1
J gene: TRBJ2-1
V gene: TRBV29-1
CDR3 protein: CSVGTGGGNEQFF
CDR3 DNA: TGCAGCGTAGGGACAGGGGGAGGCAATGAGCAGTTCTTC

clone size: NA
D gene: NA
J gene: TRBJ1-4
V gene: TRBV7-8
CDR3 protein: CASSFARLEKLLF
CDR3 DNA: TGTGCCAGCAGCTTCGCCAGGCTTGAAAAACTGCTTTTT

clone size: NA
D gene: TRBD2
J gene: TRBJ2-1
V gene: TRBV7-2
CDR3 protein: CASSPSASGRAEQFF
CDR3 DNA: TGTGCCAGCAGCCCATCGGCTAGCGGGAGAGCTGAGCAGTTCTTC

clone size: NA
D gene: NA
J gene: TRBJ1-2
V gene: TRBV10-3
CDR3 protein: CAISESGQDLYGYTF
CDR3 DNA: TGTGCCATCAGTGAGTCGGGACAAGACCTCTATGGCTACACCTTC

clone size: NA
D gene: NA
J gene: TRBJ2-7
V gene: TRBV4-3
CDR3 protein: CASSQVSDSYEQYF
CDR3 DNA: TGCGCCAGCAGCCAAGTGTCAGACTCCTACGAGCAGTACTTC

clone size: NA
D gene: TRBD1
J gene: TRBJ1-2
V gene: TRBV20-1
CDR3 protein: CSARDPRQGSSGYTF
CDR3 DNA: TGCAGTGCTAGAGATCCAAGACAGGGGAGTAGTGGCTACACCTTC

clone size: NA
D gene: TRBD2
J gene: TRBJ2-1
V gene: TRBV2
CDR3 protein: CASSLAGVGYEQFF
CDR3 DNA: TGTGCCAGCTCACTAGCGGGGGTTGGATATGAGCAGTTCTTC

clone size: NA
D gene: NA
J gene: TRBJ2-3
V gene: TRBV7-9
CDR3 protein: CASSLGSGVDTQYF
CDR3 DNA: TGTGCCAGCAGCTTAGGGTCCGGCGTGGATACGCAGTATTTT

clone size: NA
D gene: NA
J gene: TRBJ1-1
V gene: TRBV19
CDR3 protein: CASSISGGDNEAFF
CDR3 DNA: TGTGCCAGTAGTATTAGCGGGGGAGACAATGAAGCTTTCTTT

clone size: few
D gene: TRBD1
J gene: TRBJ1-6
V gene: TRBV15
CDR3 protein: CATSRGTGGSPLHF
CDR3 DNA: TGTGCCACCAGCAGGGGGACAGGGGGGTCACCCCTCCACTTT

clone size: NA
D gene: NA
J gene: TRBJ1-1
V gene: TRBV2
CDR3 protein: CASSSGEYTEAFF
CDR3 DNA: TGTGCCAGCAGTTCAGGGGAATACACTGAAGCTTTCTTT

clone size: medium-sized
D gene: NA
J gene: TRBJ1-1
V gene: TRBV2
CDR3 protein: CAIRRGVLNTEAFF
CDR3 DNA: TGTGCCATTAGGCGAGGGGTCCTCAACACTGAAGCTTTCTTT

clone size: NA
D gene: NA
J gene: TRBJ2-1
V gene: TRBV10-3
CDR3 protein: CASGRTGVEQFF
CDR3 DNA: TGTGCCAGCGGCCGGACCGGGGTTGAGCAGTTCTTC

clone size: NA
D gene: TRBD1
J gene: TRBJ2-5
V gene: TRBV20-1
CDR3 protein: CSARGTGGQETQYF
CDR3 DNA: TGCAGTGCTAGGGGGACAGGGGGCCAAGAGACCCAGTACTTC

clone size: NA
D gene: NA
J gene: TRBJ1-2
V gene: TRBV29-1
CDR3 protein: CSVPLISGDYGYTF
CDR3 DNA: TGCAGCGTCCCTTTAATTAGCGGGGACTATGGCTACACCTTC

clone size: NA
D gene: NA
J gene: TRBJ2-2
V gene: TRBV20-1
CDR3 protein: CSARPDARTGELFF
CDR3 DNA: TGCAGTGCTAGACCGGACGCAAGGACCGGGGAGCTGTTTTTT

clone size: NA
D gene: TRBD1
J gene: TRBJ1-1
V gene: TRBV29-1
CDR3 protein: CSVEEGQGGNTEAFF
CDR3 DNA: TGCAGCGTTGAAGAGGGCCAGGGGGGGAACACTGAAGCTTTCTTT

clone size: NA
D gene: NA
J gene: TRBJ1-5
V gene: TRBV7-8
CDR3 protein: CASSPTSSNQPQHF
CDR3 DNA: TGTGCCAGCAGCCCGACAAGTAGCAATCAGCCCCAGCATTTT

clone size: NA
D gene: NA
J gene: TRBJ1-1
V gene: TRBV12-3/TRBV12-4
CDR3 protein: CASSWGEGNTEAFF
CDR3 DNA: TGTGCCAGCAGCTGGGGGGAAGGGAACACTGAAGCTTTCTTT

clone size: once
D gene: NA
J gene: TRBJ2-3
V gene: TRBV2
CDR3 protein: CASSNPQGTDTQYF
CDR3 DNA: TGTGCCAGCAGTAATCCTCAGGGCACAGATACGCAGTATTTT

clone size: NA
D gene: TRBD2
J gene: TRBJ2-5
V gene: TRBV10-3
CDR3 protein: CAIAGGSETQYF
CDR3 DNA: TGTGCCATCGCGGGGGGGAGTGAGACCCAGTACTTC

clone size: NA
D gene: NA
J gene: TRBJ1-1
V gene: TRBV10-3
CDR3 protein: CAISEYTANTEAFF
CDR3 DNA: TGTGCCATCAGTGAGTATACAGCGAACACTGAAGCTTTCTTT

clone size: few
D gene: NA
J gene: TRBJ2-7
V gene: TRBV25-1
CDR3 protein: CASSGALLPYEQYF
CDR3 DNA: TGTGCCAGCAGTGGGGCCCTGCTACCCTACGAGCAGTACTTC

clone size: many
D gene: NA
J gene: TRBJ2-1
V gene: TRBV27
CDR3 protein: CASSFGDGGYNEQFF
CDR3 DNA: TGTGCCAGCAGTTTTGGGGACGGAGGTTACAATGAGCAGTTCTTC

clone size: few
D gene: NA
J gene: TRBJ1-5
V gene: TRBV7-2
CDR3 protein: CASSDSNQPQHF
CDR3 DNA: TGTGCCAGCAGCGATAGCAATCAGCCCCAGCATTTT

clone size: NA
D gene: NA
J gene: TRBJ2-1
V gene: TRBV6-5
CDR3 protein: CAAVGSYNEQFF
CDR3 DNA: TGTGCCGCAGTTGGCTCCTACAACGAGCAGTTCTTC

clone size: NA
D gene: TRBD1
J gene: TRBJ2-5
V gene: TRBV3-1
CDR3 protein: CASSQGGQGTGETQYF
CDR3 DNA: TGCGCCAGCAGCCAAGGGGGACAGGGGACGGGAGAGACCCAGTACTTC

clone size: NA
D gene: NA
J gene: TRBJ1-1
V gene: TRBV7-8
CDR3 protein: CASSLGVRQNTEAFF
CDR3 DNA: TGTGCCAGCAGCTTAGGTGTCAGGCAGAACACTGAAGCTTTCTTT

clone size: NA
D gene: NA
J gene: TRBJ2-2
V gene: TRBV24-1
CDR3 protein: CAAGTLTGELFF
CDR3 DNA: TGTGCGGCTGGGACCCTCACCGGGGAGCTGTTTTTT